This TCR beta chain was documented in a study of identical twins. General study results and limits: For zero-insertion analyses, partial confounding could come from invariant MAIT and iNKT cells.

At least ten counts were recorded for this clonotype. Its cognate antigen is unknown. Via MiXCR, TCRdb re-called the 5' RACE reads, giving one row per CDR3 protein. The profile covers fewer than 650,000 distinct CDR3 sequences, with around 9.6% appearing a single time and 2.5% to 3.5% taken by the ten largest. This CDR3 region has 14 residues. Trimming left V 5 bases short and J 0 bases short, with 12 bases between. Germline V CDR1 and CDR2: SGHRS, YFSETQ. These same data were also listed under a study on yellow fever vaccine responses in identical twins.

This chain links TRBV5-1 with TRBJ2-7; D is unclear. This sequence was found in a woman younger than 35 in good health. Sequencing used PBMCs. The CDR3 DNA follows: TGCGCCAGCAGTTCCAGGACCTCCTCCTACGAGCAGTACTTC. Its translation: CASSSRTSSYEQYF.